This is a list of T cell receptor beta chains from one sample in a study of T cells in tuberculosis. This table comes from immunoSEQ multiplex PCR, and its TCRdb copy is limited to in-frame clones, with some not included. Among approximately 40,000 clones listed, around 94% were seen once. Sequenced material: PBMCs, taken at tuberculosis diagnosis. Receptors originate from an adult with tuberculosis. The CDR3 runs from the conserved cysteine through the conserved F or W. The D gene is left open where the match is weak. A row's size may be missing; if present it is once, few, many or a size class.

abundance	v_gene	d_gene	j_gene	CDR3aa
-	TRBV11-2	-	TRBJ2-2	CASSFESGASGELFF
-	TRBV6-1	-	TRBJ1-2	CASSEAGGQANYGYTF
-	TRBV27	TRBD1	TRBJ1-5	CASSLSRQGHQPQHF
-	TRBV5-1	TRBD1	TRBJ1-2	CASSQQGASYGYTF
-	TRBV4-2	-	TRBJ2-7	CASSQLDIGAGYEQYF
-	TRBV19	TRBD1	TRBJ2-7	CASSTDRGEIEQYF
-	TRBV6-6	-	TRBJ1-3	CASSSIGGLNGNTIYF
once	TRBV2	-	TRBJ2-2	CASRETGELFF
-	TRBV5-1	TRBD1	TRBJ1-2	CASSLEGTAYGYTF
-	TRBV4-3	TRBD1	TRBJ1-4	CASSQGTGINEKLFF
-	TRBV10-2	TRBD1	TRBJ1-1	CASSTQGRTEAFF
-	TRBV2	-	TRBJ2-2	CASTHDSTNTGELFF
-	TRBV19	-	TRBJ1-2	CASSIGLSRVDGYTF
-	TRBV18	TRBD1	TRBJ2-2	CASSPRLGEQGKGTGELFF
-	TRBV5-1	-	TRBJ2-1	CASSLTDSSYNEQFF
-	TRBV2	TRBD1	TRBJ2-2	CASRDRLSNGELFF
-	TRBV5-1	-	TRBJ2-3	CASSEYRDTDTQYF
-	TRBV7-2	-	TRBJ1-2	CASSLDGYGYTF
-	TRBV14	-	TRBJ1-3	CASSPLGGFSGNTIYF
-	TRBV6-5	-	TRBJ1-6	CASSRDRSNSPLHF
-	TRBV7-8	TRBD2	TRBJ2-1	CASRVAGGPGNEQFF
-	TRBV2	-	TRBJ1-6	CATTGGFASPLHF
-	TRBV11-3	-	TRBJ2-3	CASSASYGNTLSTDTQYF
-	TRBV11-3	-	TRBJ2-2	CASSSRSGRNTGELFF
once	TRBV7-2	-	TRBJ1-5	CASSLVSGNQPQHF
-	TRBV19	TRBD1	TRBJ1-5	CASSIQSGGYQPQHF
-	TRBV5-1	-	TRBJ2-7	CASRKQGFVLDEQYF
-	TRBV5-8	-	TRBJ1-2	CASSLQNRNLDTF
-	TRBV14	TRBD1	TRBJ2-7	CASSQAGTGRVEQYF
-	TRBV28	-	TRBJ1-3	CASSFLTGRSMETIYF
once	TRBV2	TRBD1	TRBJ1-5	CASRWDRYSNQPQHF
-	TRBV4-3	-	TRBJ1-1	CASSGYRDTEAFF
-	TRBV7-2	-	TRBJ1-5	CASSPRGGDQPQHF
-	TRBV5-1	-	TRBJ2-7	CASSFFVGATYEQYF
-	TRBV5-1	TRBD1	TRBJ2-3	CASSSGQGPDTQYF
-	TRBV5-1	-	TRBJ1-4	CASSLDRDGGKLFF
-	TRBV7-2	TRBD2	TRBJ2-5	CASSLELAGGRETQYF
-	TRBV28	-	TRBJ1-5	CASNFGQNNQPQHF
-	TRBV2	-	TRBJ2-3	CASLGGFQGATQYF
-	TRBV11-2	-	TRBJ2-5	CASSLLFEGFSQETQYF
few	TRBV6-5	TRBD2	TRBJ2-1	CASSTTSGALNEQFF
-	TRBV7-2	TRBD2	TRBJ2-3	CASSLVPLAGVADTQYF
-	TRBV30	-	TRBJ1-1	CAWSVSRNTEAFF
-	TRBV2	-	TRBJ1-1	CASSVGGGRTEAFF
-	TRBV18	TRBD1	TRBJ1-6	CASSPPDRGTYNSPLHF
-	TRBV21-1	-	TRBJ2-7	CASSSDSRGYEQYF
-	TRBV9	TRBD1	TRBJ1-5	CASSTGTGGQPQHF
-	TRBV5-4	TRBD2	TRBJ2-3	CASSLGVGVAGSTDTQYF
-	TRBV28	TRBD1	TRBJ1-6	CASRGGQGLLHF
-	TRBV11-3	TRBD1	TRBJ2-7	CASSDTGGKNEQYF
-	TRBV6-5	-	TRBJ2-7	CASRQTSSYEQYF
-	TRBV28	-	TRBJ2-7	CASSRATESLWEQYF
-	TRBV12-5	TRBD2	TRBJ2-5	CASGKFREGETQYF
-	TRBV9	TRBD2	TRBJ2-7	CASSGGLAGGSYEQYF
-	TRBV2	TRBD1	TRBJ1-2	CAGSRDRGDHGYTF
once	TRBV5-1	TRBD1	TRBJ2-7	CASSSQDRAYEQYF
-	TRBV2	-	TRBJ1-1	CASSDAARSLAFF